These T cell receptor beta chains were read from a single sample in a study of precursors of human CD4 cytotoxic T cells. TCRdb passed the reads through MiXCR, listing each CDR3 protein once. Its table records 55 to 65 distinct CDR3 sequences. The sequenced material came from memory CD4+ T cells from blood (PBMCs). The origin of the receptors is a human donor in good health. Each CDR3 is given with its conserved first and last residue. D genes are given only for firm matches. The size of a clone is reported for some rows only, either as once, few or many, or as a class for expanded clones.

clone_size: .; v_call: TRBV5-1; j_call: TRBJ2-2; d_call: .; cdr3_nt: TGCGCCAGCAGCGAATTAGGGAACACCGGGGAGCTGTTTTTT; cdr3_aa: CASSELGNTGELFF
clone_size: .; v_call: TRBV12-3/TRBV12-4; j_call: TRBJ1-1; d_call: .; cdr3_nt: TGTGCCAGCAGTTTAGAGGGGATAGGCACTGAAGCTTTCTTT; cdr3_aa: CASSLEGIGTEAFF
clone_size: hyperexpanded; v_call: TRBV13; j_call: TRBJ1-2; d_call: .; cdr3_nt: TGTGCCAGCAGCGCCCGGCCGGGGGGGGAGTCTAACTATGGCTACACCTTC; cdr3_aa: CASSARPGGESNYGYTF
clone_size: .; v_call: TRBV6-2/TRBV6-3; j_call: TRBJ1-5; d_call: TRBD1; cdr3_nt: TGTGCCAGCAGCTACGAAGCAGGGGGCAGTAGCAATCAGCCCCAGCATTTT; cdr3_aa: CASSYEAGGSSNQPQHF
clone_size: hyperexpanded; v_call: TRBV29-1; j_call: TRBJ2-1; d_call: .; cdr3_nt: TGCAGCGTTGATCCGTACAATGAGCAGTTCTTC; cdr3_aa: CSVDPYNEQFF
clone_size: .; v_call: TRBV25-1; j_call: TRBJ2-3; d_call: .; cdr3_nt: TGTGCCAGCAGTGAGGGGGGGACAGCCATAGGCACAGATACGCAGTATTTT; cdr3_aa: CASSEGGTAIGTDTQYF
clone_size: hyperexpanded; v_call: TRBV21-1; j_call: TRBJ2-2; d_call: .; cdr3_nt: TGTGCCAGCAGCAAAGACGCACAGCCTAACACCGGGGAGCTGTTTTTT; cdr3_aa: CASSKDAQPNTGELFF
clone_size: .; v_call: TRBV6-5; j_call: TRBJ2-1; d_call: TRBD2; cdr3_nt: TGTGCCAGCAGTCAAGTGGGAACTAGCGGGAAGCAGTTCTTC; cdr3_aa: CASSQVGTSGKQFF
clone_size: hyperexpanded; v_call: TRBV12-3/TRBV12-4; j_call: TRBJ2-2; d_call: .; cdr3_nt: TGTGCCAGCAGCTTAGGACCTCCTCCCGGGGAGCTGTTTTTT; cdr3_aa: CASSLGPPPGELFF
clone_size: .; v_call: TRBV29-1; j_call: TRBJ1-2; d_call: .; cdr3_nt: TGCAGCGTTGATCAAGGGGGTGGCTATGGCTACACCTTC; cdr3_aa: CSVDQGGGYGYTF
clone_size: .; v_call: TRBV24-1; j_call: TRBJ2-3; d_call: .; cdr3_nt: TGTGCCACCAGTGAACCTAGAGGGGCTAGCACAGATACGCAGTATTTT; cdr3_aa: CATSEPRGASTDTQYF
clone_size: hyperexpanded; v_call: TRBV3-1; j_call: TRBJ2-2; d_call: .; cdr3_nt: TGTGCCAGCCGTTTTGGGCTGCTGTCCGGGGAGCTGTTTTTT; cdr3_aa: CASRFGLLSGELFF
clone_size: .; v_call: TRBV11-1; j_call: TRBJ1-1; d_call: TRBD1; cdr3_nt: TGTGCCAGCAGAGACAGGGTCGGAACTGAAGCTTTCTTT; cdr3_aa: CASRDRVGTEAFF
clone_size: .; v_call: TRBV2; j_call: TRBJ1-6; d_call: .; cdr3_nt: TGTGCCAGCAGCCGGGACACCTCTAATTCACCCCTCCACTTT; cdr3_aa: CASSRDTSNSPLHF
clone_size: large; v_call: TRBV9; j_call: TRBJ2-3; d_call: TRBD1; cdr3_nt: TGTGCCAGCAGCGCGCGAAGGGGGCGGGTGATGTCTGGGGATACGCAGTATTTT; cdr3_aa: CASSARRGRVMSGDTQYF
clone_size: large; v_call: TRBV7-2; j_call: TRBJ2-1; d_call: .; cdr3_nt: TGTGCCAGCAGCTTAGACTGGACAACCTACAATGAGCAGTTCTTC; cdr3_aa: CASSLDWTTYNEQFF
clone_size: .; v_call: TRBV19; j_call: TRBJ2-5; d_call: TRBD1; cdr3_nt: TGTGCCAGTAGTAACCAAATGACAGGGTGGAAGGAGACCCAGTACTTC; cdr3_aa: CASSNQMTGWKETQYF
clone_size: .; v_call: TRBV2; j_call: TRBJ2-5; d_call: .; cdr3_nt: TGTGCCAGCAGTGAGGGCCGTCAAGGGGAGACCCAGTACTTC; cdr3_aa: CASSEGRQGETQYF
clone_size: few; v_call: TRBV30; j_call: TRBJ2-3; d_call: TRBD2; cdr3_nt: TGTGCCTGGAGCAGGACTAGCGACGCAGATACGCAGTATTTT; cdr3_aa: CAWSRTSDADTQYF
clone_size: few; v_call: TRBV10-3; j_call: TRBJ2-7; d_call: TRBD1; cdr3_nt: TGTGCCATCAGCGGGGACAGGGGTCACGAGCAGTACTTC; cdr3_aa: CAISGDRGHEQYF
clone_size: hyperexpanded; v_call: TRBV29-1; j_call: TRBJ2-3; d_call: .; cdr3_nt: TGCAGCGTCGACAGACAGAGCACAGATACGCAGTATTTT; cdr3_aa: CSVDRQSTDTQYF
clone_size: large; v_call: TRBV6-1; j_call: TRBJ1-5; d_call: TRBD1; cdr3_nt: TGTGCCAGCAGGGAAACAGGGGAGCCCCAGCATTTT; cdr3_aa: CASRETGEPQHF
clone_size: .; v_call: TRBV12-3/TRBV12-4; j_call: TRBJ2-3; d_call: .; cdr3_nt: TGTGCCAGCAGTTTCTCTCATGGCGGCACAGATACGCAGTATTTT; cdr3_aa: CASSFSHGGTDTQYF
clone_size: hyperexpanded; v_call: TRBV11-3; j_call: TRBJ2-1; d_call: .; cdr3_nt: TGTGCCAGCAGCTTATTCTCCGTGACAGGACGAAGCTCCTACAATGAGCAGTTCTTC; cdr3_aa: CASSLFSVTGRSSYNEQFF
clone_size: .; v_call: TRBV11-3; j_call: TRBJ2-1; d_call: .; cdr3_nt: TGTGCCAGCAGCTCCACTAGAAATGAGCAGTTCTTC; cdr3_aa: CASSSTRNEQFF